What follows are 13 T cell receptor beta chains derived from one specimen sequenced in a study of T-cell memory formation after mild COVID-19. One entry per CDR3 protein results from TCRdb running MiXCR on the 5' RACE reads. The sample comprises fewer than 700,000 distinct CDR3 sequences, 18% of which are singletons, and about 12% rests with the top ten. Sequences were obtained from PBMCs or a T cell subset sorted from them (not recorded which). The receptors shown here come from an adult woman who had mild COVID-19 (a few samples of this study predate the infection). Cell type and time point are not known.

The sample holds a few counts of this clonotype. CDR3 bases: TGTGCCAGCAGTTTTTTGGGACAGGTGAACACTGAAGCTTTCTTT. It encodes CASSFLGQVNTEAFF. V and J are TRBV12-3 or TRBV12-4 and TRBJ1-1; 8 bases line up with TRBD1. The junction had 3 bases not matched to a gene; V was cut back by 3 bases and J by 0 bases. This CDR3 contains 15 residues.

The genes are TRBV2 and TRBJ2-6, with 7 bases aligning to TRBD1. The CDR3 consists of 17 residues. In germline, CDR1 is SNHLY, CDR2 FYNNEI. V trimming: 5 bases; J trimming: 0 bases; junction bases outside the gene matches: 7. The chain's CDR3 is CASSLTGSDSGANVLTF. As DNA, the CDR3 is TGTGCCAGCAGTCTGACAGGGTCAGACTCTGGGGCCAACGTCCTGACTTTC.

Only a few counts were recorded for this clonotype. The chain recombines TRBV5-6 with TRBJ2-7; tentative D call: TRBD1 (5 bases). The germline CDR1 and CDR2 sequences are SGHDT and YYEEEE. The CDR3 is 14 residues long. The germline V and J ends were trimmed by 2 bases and 5 bases, with 14 bases remaining between them. CDR3 bases: TGTGCCAGCAGCTTAGGTATTCAAGGGGACGAGCAGTACTTC. Its translation is CASSLGIQGDEQYF.

This chain links TRBV12-3 or TRBV12-4 with TRBJ2-5, with 9 bases lining up with TRBD1. V lost 4 bases, J lost 3 bases, and 6 bases stayed unmatched. The length of the CDR3 is 15 residues. CDR3: CASSSKGTGKETQYF. In DNA form, the CDR3 reads TGTGCCAGCAGTTCCAAAGGGACAGGGAAAGAGACCCAGTACTTC.

This clonotype was counted a few times. The gene calls are TRBV5-1 and TRBJ2-2, with 12 bases identical to TRBD2. CDR1 and CDR2 from the germline V gene are SGHRS and YFSETQ. The CDR3 totals 17 residues. Trimming at V came to 4 bases and at J to 0 bases, leaving 4 bases not matched to a gene. DNA for the CDR3: TGCGCCAGCAGCCCTCGGACTAGCGGGGCGAACACCGGGGAGCTGTTTTTT. Its protein is CASSPRTSGANTGELFF.

The chain couples TRBV6-5 to TRBJ2-7, with 10 bases aligning to TRBD2. This CDR3 contains 15 residues. The germline V gene encodes CDR1 MNHEY and CDR2 SVGAGI. Germline trimming cut 2 bases from V and 5 bases from J; bases unmatched to any gene: 6. CDR3 region: CASSYDSSGRNEQYF. DNA for the CDR3: TGTGCCAGCAGTTACGATTCTAGCGGGAGAAACGAGCAGTACTTC.

This clonotype was observed a few times. The chain recombines TRBV7-9 with TRBJ2-1; maybe TRBD2 (5 bases). CDR1 and CDR2 from the germline V gene are SEHNR and FQNEAQ (reference sequence). The CDR3 length is 15 residues. The ends were cut back, 4 bases at V and 10 bases at J, with 20 bases in the middle. CDR3 region: CASSSTSREGREQFF. The CDR3 bases are TGTGCCAGCAGCTCCACCTCGAGGGAAGGTAGAGAGCAGTTCTTC. Variable domain in full (rest from reference TRBV7-9 and TRBJ2-1): DTGVSQNPRHKITKRGQNVTFRCDPISEHNRLYWYRQTLGQGPEFLTYFQNEAQLEKSRLLSDRFSAERPKGSFSTLEIQRTEQGDSAMYLCASSSTSREGREQFFGPGTRLTVL.

This clonotype was recorded at least ten times. The rearrangement links TRBV29-1 to TRBJ2-1, with 10 nucleotides matching TRBD1. Unmatched junction bases numbered 7, after V lost 3 bases and J lost 8 bases. CDR3 size: 14 residues. Germline CDR1 and CDR2: SQVTM and ANQGSEA. The CDR3 DNA is TGCAGCGTTGAGGGGACAGGGGCGCGTTATGAGCAGTTCTTC. Translated: CSVEGTGARYEQFF.

This clonotype was seen only a few times. The chain carries TRBV20-1 and TRBJ2-3, with a tentative D call TRBD1 (6 bases). Trimming took 0 bases from V and 2 from J, leaving 12 bases between them. The CDR3 sequence is 15 residues long. Germline CDR1 is DFQATT and CDR2 is SNEGSKA (reference sequence). For the CDR3, the DNA is TGCAGTGCTAGAGACAATGGACAGTACACAGATACGCAGTATTTT. It specifies CSARDNGQYTDTQYF.

There are a few counts of this clonotype. The chain carries TRBV18 and TRBJ2-1, with 9 positions matching TRBD2. This CDR3 is built from 15 residues. Per the germline V gene, CDR1 is KGHSH and CDR2 is LQKENI. V gave up 3 bases and J gave up 6 bases; unmatched junction bases: 6. CDR3 amino acids: CASSPVAGGANEQFF. The CDR3 bases are TGTGCCAGCTCACCGGTTGCGGGGGGGGCCAATGAGCAGTTCTTC.

This clonotype was counted only a few times. The gene calls are TRBV5-1 and TRBJ2-5; either TRBD1 or TRBD2 may fit D (5 bases each). The CDR3 loop spans 15 amino acids. CDR1 and CDR2 (germline): SGHRS, YFSETQ. V was shortened by 0 bases and J by 2 bases, with 11 bases between the two germline ends. The CDR3, as DNA: TGCGCCAGCAGCTTGGGTGGGGGAACACAAGAGACCCAGTACTTC. Protein sequence: CASSLGGGTQETQYF.

Ten or more counts support this clonotype. This rearrangement joins TRBV6-5 to TRBJ2-1; unclear D gene. Trimming took off 7 bases at V and 9 bases at J, with 10 bases between the two ends. Germline V gene data show CDR1 as MNHEY and CDR2 as SVGAGI. The CDR3 has 11 amino acids. The CDR3 is CASTRAGEQFF. The CDR3 nucleotides are TGTGCCAGCACTCGGGCTGGTGAGCAGTTCTTC.

The chain carries TRBV5-1 and TRBJ2-7, with a weak D call TRBD2 (6 bases). Trimming left V 4 bases short and J 3 bases short, with 20 bases between. The CDR3 spans 16 residues. The germline V gene has CDR1 SGHRS and CDR2 YFSETQ. CDR3 amino acids: CASSPTAGQGGYEQYF. Here the CDR3 DNA reads TGCGCCAGCAGCCCAACGGCGGGGCAGGGTGGCTACGAGCAGTACTTC.